Listed below are T cell receptor beta chains from one sample, sequenced in a study of blood T cell repertoires in COVID-19. TCRdb's table, derived via immunoSEQ multiplex PCR, lists solely in-frame clones and lacks some. The table includes around 86,000 clones, around 84% detected once. The sample was peripheral blood. The origin of the receptors is a human donor in a cohort sampled during active COVID-19. The CDR3 runs from the conserved cysteine through the conserved F or W. The D gene is left open where the match is weak. Size values are once, few and many counts, or a class for expanded clones, and some rows have none.

V,size,D,J,CDR3,DNA
TRBV5-1,.,.,TRBJ1-2,CASSPGREPYGYTF,TGCGCCAGCAGCCCCGGGAGGGAACCCTATGGCTACACCTTC
TRBV4-1,.,TRBD1,TRBJ2-3,CASSHSTGVTTDTQYF,TGCGCCAGCAGCCACTCGACAGGGGTTACCACAGATACGCAGTATTTT
TRBV5-4,.,TRBD2,TRBJ2-5,CASSSRGSGRTKETQYF,TGTGCCAGCAGCTCCCGGGGTAGCGGGAGAACAAAAGAGACCCAGTACTTC
TRBV5-1,.,TRBD1,TRBJ2-7,CASSQGQTFDHEQYF,TGCGCCAGCAGCCAGGGACAGACCTTTGACCACGAGCAGTACTTC
TRBV18,few,TRBD2,TRBJ2-7,CASSVAGDHEQYF,TGTGCCAGCTCAGTGGCGGGAGACCACGAGCAGTACTTC
TRBV24-1,.,TRBD1,TRBJ2-3,CATSDLGTGAEDTQYF,TGTGCCACCAGTGATCTCGGGACAGGGGCTGAAGATACGCAGTATTTT
TRBV5-1,once,.,TRBJ1-2,CASSNGESGGYTF,TGCGCCAGCAGCAACGGGGAGTCGGGAGGCTACACCTTC
TRBV7-7,.,TRBD2,TRBJ2-5,CASSSGLAETQYF,TGTGCTAGCAGCTCGGGACTAGCGGAGACCCAGTACTTC
TRBV19,once,.,TRBJ2-3,CASSQQGRTQYF,TGTGCCAGTAGCCAACAGGGGAGGACGCAGTATTTT
TRBV5-4,.,.,TRBJ2-3,CASSMRGPPDTQYF,TGTGCCAGCAGCATGCGGGGGCCCCCAGATACGCAGTATTTT
TRBV28,.,.,TRBJ1-3,CASSLRQGQGNTIYF,TGTGCCAGCAGTTTAAGGCAGGGGCAGGGAAACACCATATATTTT
TRBV6-5,.,TRBD2,TRBJ2-7,CASTGRLAGAYEQYF,TGTGCCAGCACCGGGAGACTAGCGGGGGCCTACGAGCAGTACTTC
TRBV6-6,few,.,TRBJ2-2,CASSRSTGQINTGELFF,TGTGCCAGCAGTAGATCCACGGGACAAATCAACACCGGGGAGCTGTTTTTT
TRBV19,.,TRBD1,TRBJ2-3,CASSGQGGRTTDTQYF,TGTGCCAGTAGTGGACAGGGAGGAAGGACCACAGATACGCAGTATTTT
TRBV11-1,.,TRBD1,TRBJ2-2,CASSRQGTNTGELFF,TGTGCCAGCAGCCGACAGGGGACGAACACCGGGGAGCTGTTTTTT
TRBV10-1,.,.,TRBJ2-3,CASSDTGKGGTDTQYF,TGCGCCAGCAGTGACACAGGGAAAGGAGGCACAGATACGCAGTATTTT
TRBV9,.,.,TRBJ2-2,CASSVSFTGELFF,TGTGCCAGCAGCGTTTCTTTCACCGGGGAGCTGTTTTTT
TRBV6-5,.,TRBD1,TRBJ1-1,CASSHRGLITEAFF,TGTGCCAGCAGTCACAGGGGGCTGATCACTGAAGCTTTCTTT
TRBV5-1,.,TRBD2,TRBJ2-5,CASSLGGLAGSETQYF,TGCGCCAGCAGCTTGGGGGGACTAGCGGGATCAGAGACCCAGTACTTC
TRBV30,.,TRBD1,TRBJ1-4,CARSGTGKEKLFF,TGTGCCCGTTCCGGGACAGGGAAAGAAAAACTGTTTTTT
TRBV28,.,.,TRBJ1-6,CASSLPPDSPLHF,TGTGCCAGCAGTTTGCCGCCGGATTCACCCCTCCACTTT
TRBV19,.,.,TRBJ1-1,CASRETVLTEAFF,TGTGCCAGTAGGGAAACAGTGTTGACTGAAGCTTTCTTT
TRBV5-5,.,.,TRBJ1-3,CASSFTSGNTIYF,TGTGCCAGCAGCTTCACATCTGGAAACACCATATATTTT
TRBV28,few,TRBD1,TRBJ1-6,CASSLPLGQGYSPLHF,TGTGCCAGCAGTTTACCCCTCGGACAGGGGTACTCACCCCTCCACTTT
TRBV7-3,.,.,TRBJ1-2,CASSLNAGDGYTF,TGTGCCAGCAGCTTAAATGCAGGGGATGGCTACACCTTC
TRBV7-2,.,.,TRBJ1-1,CASSSVGRVAEAFF,TGTGCCAGCAGCTCGGTGGGGAGAGTTGCTGAAGCTTTCTTT
TRBV24-1,few,TRBD1,TRBJ2-2,CATSDPGQGFAGELFF,TGTGCCACCAGTGACCCTGGACAGGGATTCGCCGGGGAGCTGTTTTTT
TRBV28,.,.,TRBJ2-2,CASSPLGGTGYTGELFF,TGTGCCAGCAGTCCCCTGGGGGGGACAGGTTACACCGGGGAGCTGTTTTTT
TRBV7-2,once,.,TRBJ2-1,CASSKPGGGAGNEQFF,TGTGCCAGCAGCAAACCGGGAGGGGGCGCCGGGAATGAGCAGTTCTTC
TRBV10-3,few,.,TRBJ2-7,CAISEKGDGEQYF,TGTGCCATCAGTGAAAAGGGGGACGGCGAGCAGTACTTC
TRBV19,.,TRBD2,TRBJ2-1,CASSIGTSGGSTNEQFF,TGTGCCAGTAGTATAGGGACTAGCGGGGGGTCTACCAATGAGCAGTTCTTC
TRBV5-6,few,TRBD1,TRBJ2-7,CASSLAVGQEQYEQYF,TGTGCCAGCAGCTTGGCCGTTGGACAGGAACAATACGAGCAGTACTTC
TRBV5-4,.,.,TRBJ2-6,CASKYRGSGANVLTF,TGTGCCAGCAAATACCGGGGCTCTGGGGCCAACGTCCTGACTTTC
TRBV3-1/TRBV3-2,.,.,TRBJ2-7,CASSQDPSASSYEQYF,TGTGCCAGCAGCCAAGACCCTAGCGCGAGCTCCTACGAGCAGTACTTC
TRBV5-1,.,.,TRBJ2-1,CASSRENPINEQFF,TGCGCCAGCAGCCGGGAAAACCCAATCAATGAGCAGTTCTTC
TRBV7-3,.,.,TRBJ1-5,CASSSILPPVSNQPQHF,TGTGCCAGCAGCTCCATTCTCCCTCCAGTTAGCAATCAGCCCCAGCATTTT
TRBV5-4,.,TRBD2,TRBJ2-7,CASSLKRGGGEQYF,TGTGCCAGCAGCTTGAAGCGGGGGGGCGGCGAGCAGTACTTC
TRBV6-5,.,TRBD2,TRBJ2-1,CASRKSGGSEQFF,TGTGCCAGCAGGAAAAGCGGGGGCAGCGAGCAGTTCTTC
TRBV9,once,.,TRBJ1-6,CASSVGQGRSYNSPLHF,TGTGCCAGCAGCGTAGGGCAGGGAAGGTCCTATAATTCACCCCTCCACTTT
TRBV10-3,.,TRBD2,TRBJ2-7,CAISDPSGGAQLRVEQYF,TGTGCCATCAGTGACCCTAGCGGGGGGGCCCAACTACGTGTCGAGCAGTACTTC
TRBV9,once,.,TRBJ1-5,CASSVTGTFNQPQHF,TGTGCCAGCAGCGTGACCGGGACATTTAATCAGCCCCAGCATTTT
TRBV4-1,.,TRBD2,TRBJ2-2,CASSQVAGSRGGELFF,TGCGCCAGCAGCCAAGTAGCGGGGAGCCGGGGCGGGGAGCTGTTTTTT
TRBV2,once,.,TRBJ2-7,CASSEARGTYEQYF,TGTGCCAGCAGTGAAGCGCGGGGAACCTACGAGCAGTACTTC
TRBV30,.,.,TRBJ1-4,CAWSPRGATNEKLFF,TGTGCCTGGAGTCCCCGCGGGGCAACTAATGAAAAACTGTTTTTT
TRBV5-4,.,.,TRBJ1-1,CASSWTDNTEAFF,TGTGCCAGCAGCTGGACAGACAACACTGAAGCTTTCTTT
TRBV5-1,.,.,TRBJ2-7,CASSRGGEGAYEQYF,TGCGCCAGCAGCCGTGGAGGGGAGGGGGCCTACGAGCAGTACTTC
TRBV24-1,.,TRBD2,TRBJ2-7,CATSGNMGTSGSYEQYF,TGTGCCACCAGTGGCAACATGGGGACTAGCGGGAGCTACGAGCAGTACTTC
TRBV3-1/TRBV3-2,.,.,TRBJ1-1,CASSQLNREAFF,TGTGCCAGCAGCCAACTTAACAGGGAAGCTTTCTTT
TRBV7-6,.,.,TRBJ1-3,CASSLVAGTSSGNTIYF,TGTGCCAGCAGCTTAGTGGCAGGAACAAGCTCTGGAAACACCATATATTTT
TRBV5-1,.,TRBD1,TRBJ2-7,CASSLGGTGGFRGYEQYF,TGCGCCAGCAGCTTGGGAGGGACAGGGGGATTCCGGGGGTACGAGCAGTACTTC
TRBV7-2,.,.,TRBJ1-1,CASSLATGFGEAFF,TGTGCCAGCAGCCTCGCCACAGGGTTCGGTGAAGCTTTCTTT
TRBV5-1,.,TRBD1,TRBJ2-6,CASSPRDRVRTGANVLTF,TGCGCCAGCAGCCCCCGGGACAGGGTCCGGACTGGGGCCAACGTCCTGACTTTC
TRBV6-6,.,TRBD1,TRBJ2-3,CASSFRQGRDTQYF,TGTGCCAGCAGTTTCCGACAGGGTCGAGATACGCAGTATTTT
TRBV19,.,TRBD1,TRBJ1-5,CASNRGQGIRDQPQHF,TGTGCCAGTAACAGGGGGCAGGGTATACGAGATCAGCCCCAGCATTTT
TRBV28,.,TRBD2,TRBJ2-1,CASSFQRAGGREQFF,TGTGCCAGCAGTTTTCAACGAGCGGGAGGCCGTGAGCAGTTCTTC
TRBV9,.,.,TRBJ2-1,CASSVEAGLWNEQFF,TGTGCCAGCAGCGTAGAGGCAGGGCTATGGAATGAGCAGTTCTTC
TRBV3-1/TRBV3-2,.,TRBD2,TRBJ2-1,CASSQERGEYNEQFF,TGTGCCAGCAGCCAAGAGCGGGGGGAGTACAATGAGCAGTTCTTC
TRBV7-2,.,.,TRBJ2-2,CASSLVFRRDTGELFF,TGTGCCAGCAGCTTAGTATTCCGTCGGGACACCGGGGAGCTGTTTTTT
TRBV5-1,.,TRBD1,TRBJ1-1,CASSGRGREGTEAFF,TGCGCCAGCAGCGGGAGGGGGCGGGAGGGCACTGAAGCTTTCTTT